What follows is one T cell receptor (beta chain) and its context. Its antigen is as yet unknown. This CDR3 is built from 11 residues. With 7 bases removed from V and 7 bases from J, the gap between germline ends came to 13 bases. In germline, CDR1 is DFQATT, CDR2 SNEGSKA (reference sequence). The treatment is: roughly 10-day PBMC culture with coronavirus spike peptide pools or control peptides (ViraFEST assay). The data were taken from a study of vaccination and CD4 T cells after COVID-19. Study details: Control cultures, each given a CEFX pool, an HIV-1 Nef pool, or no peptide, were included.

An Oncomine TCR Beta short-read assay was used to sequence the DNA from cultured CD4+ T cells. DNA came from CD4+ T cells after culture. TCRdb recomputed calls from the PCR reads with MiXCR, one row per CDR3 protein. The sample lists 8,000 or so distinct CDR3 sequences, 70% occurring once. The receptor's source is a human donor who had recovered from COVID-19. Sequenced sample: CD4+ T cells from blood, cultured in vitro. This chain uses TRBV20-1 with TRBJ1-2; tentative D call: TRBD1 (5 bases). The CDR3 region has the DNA TGCAGTGTACGGCGGGGCAGTGGCTACACCTTC. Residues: CSVRRGSGYTF.